This is a list of T cell receptor beta chains from one sample in a study of T cell responses to AZD1222 COVID-19 vaccine. Data came from immunoSEQ multiplex PCR; TCRdb stores just in-frame clones and leaves some out. Of about 29,000 clones in the sample, roughly 93% were seen once. This material consisted of peripheral blood, taken on day 0 of AZD1222 vaccination. The receptors here all came from an adult in good health. Both conserved end residues are part of each CDR3. D genes are given only for firm matches. The listing skips clone size in some rows; elsewhere it reads once, few, many or a size class.

j_call | v_call | clone_size | d_call | cdr3_nt | cdr3_aa
TRBJ1-1 | TRBV7-9 | . | . | TGTGCCAGCAGCTATTCGACGGAGAACACTGAAGCTTTCTTT | CASSYSTENTEAFF
TRBJ2-7 | TRBV19 | . | . | TGTGCCAGTAGCCTCCGGGTGGGCGAGCAGTACTTC | CASSLRVGEQYF
TRBJ1-1 | TRBV3-1/TRBV3-2 | . | . | TGTGCCAGCAGCCAATCCGCCGGGGATCAGGAAGCTTTCTTT | CASSQSAGDQEAFF
TRBJ1-5 | TRBV6-5 | . | . | TGTGCCAGCAGGACGGACAGCTATAGCAATCAGCCCCAGCATTTT | CASRTDSYSNQPQHF
TRBJ1-2 | TRBV20-1 | . | . | TGCAGTGCTAGGTGGGGTGGCTACACCTTC | CSARWGGYTF
TRBJ2-3 | TRBV27 | . | . | TGTGCCAGCAGTTCACAGGGAGTGAGCACAGATACGCAGTATTTT | CASSSQGVSTDTQYF
TRBJ1-1 | TRBV27 | . | . | TGTGCCAGCAGTACCCGACAGATAAACACTGAAGCTTTCTTT | CASSTRQINTEAFF
TRBJ1-5 | TRBV6-1 | . | . | TGTGCCAGCAGTGAAGAAGACGGGCTTTACAGGGTTCAGCCCCAGCATTTT | CASSEEDGLYRVQPQHF
TRBJ2-3 | TRBV19 | . | TRBD1 | TGTGCCAGTAGTATGGGACAGGTTGGGTGGGGTTACACAGATACGCAGTATTTT | CASSMGQVGWGYTDTQYF
TRBJ2-7 | TRBV4-3 | few | TRBD1 | TGCGCCAGCAGCCAAGGTTGGGACAGGGGAGTCTACGAGCAGTACTTC | CASSQGWDRGVYEQYF
TRBJ2-7 | TRBV28 | . | . | TGTGCCAGCAGTTTATCAGGGCAGCACTACGAGCAGTACTTC | CASSLSGQHYEQYF
TRBJ2-3 | TRBV7-2 | . | . | TGTGCCAGCAGCTTAAACTATCCAGATACGCAGTATTTT | CASSLNYPDTQYF
TRBJ2-5 | TRBV5-5 | . | . | TGTGCCAGCAGCTCGGGGGCTCGGAAGCTCCAAGAGACCCAGTACTTC | CASSSGARKLQETQYF
TRBJ2-2 | TRBV27 | . | . | TGTGCCAGCAGTTTTGGGGGAAGCACCGGGGAGCTGTTTTTT | CASSFGGSTGELFF
TRBJ2-2 | TRBV7-2 | . | . | TGTGCCAGCAGCGTTCTCGGGTTCGGGGAGCTGTTTTTT | CASSVLGFGELFF
TRBJ1-5 | TRBV29-1 | . | TRBD1 | TGCAGCGTTAAGACAGGGCCAGGCAATCAGCCCCAGCATTTT | CSVKTGPGNQPQHF
TRBJ2-2 | TRBV10-1 | . | . | TGCGCCAGCAGCGCCGGGGATGCCGGGGAGCTGTTTTTT | CASSAGDAGELFF
TRBJ1-1 | TRBV5-4 | . | . | TGTGCCAGCAGTCCCCGGAACACTGAAGCTTTCTTT | CASSPRNTEAFF
TRBJ1-5 | TRBV7-8 | . | TRBD1 | TGTGCCAGCAGCTTAGCGGGGACAGGGTATAGCAATCAGCCCCAGCATTTT | CASSLAGTGYSNQPQHF
TRBJ2-1 | TRBV19 | . | . | TGTGCCAGTAGTATTGAAGAAAATGAGCAGTTCTTC | CASSIEENEQFF
TRBJ1-1 | TRBV20-1 | . | . | TGCAGTGCTGGTGGAGGGCACGAATTATTCACTGAAGCTTTCTTT | CSAGGGHELFTEAFF
TRBJ1-1 | TRBV19 | . | . | TGTGCCAGTAGTATAAACAGTGACACTGAAGCTTTCTTT | CASSINSDTEAFF
TRBJ1-5 | TRBV24-1 | . | . | TGTGCCACCAGTGATCCTAATCAGCCCCAGCATTTT | CATSDPNQPQHF
TRBJ2-3 | TRBV6-4 | . | . | TGTGCCAGCAGTGTCGACTCTACAGATACGCAGTATTTT | CASSVDSTDTQYF
TRBJ1-1 | TRBV4-3 | . | TRBD1 | TGCGCCAGCAGCCAAGATTTAGCCAGGGGGGAGTACACTGAAGCTTTCTTT | CASSQDLARGEYTEAFF
TRBJ1-2 | TRBV7-2 | few | . | TGTGCCAGCTTGTGGGGGGCGCTTGGCTACACCTTC | CASLWGALGYTF
TRBJ1-4 | TRBV5-1 | . | . | TGCGCCAGCAGCTTGGAGGTTCAAAATGAAAAACTGTTTTTT | CASSLEVQNEKLFF
TRBJ1-1 | TRBV11-2 | . | . | TGTGCCAGCAGCTTAAACACTGAAGCTTTCTTT | CASSLNTEAFF
TRBJ1-1 | TRBV24-1 | . | TRBD1 | TGTGCCACCAGTGGTAGGGGGCTGGGGGAAGCTTTCTTT | CATSGRGLGEAFF
TRBJ1-2 | TRBV5-6 | . | . | TGTGCCAGCAGCTTGGTTTCCATGGTGTATGGCTACACCTTC | CASSLVSMVYGYTF
TRBJ2-7 | TRBV13 | . | . | TGTGCCAGCAACCACCGCCGAGGGGTTTCCTACGAGCAGTACTTC | CASNHRRGVSYEQYF
TRBJ1-2 | TRBV3-1/TRBV3-2 | . | . | TGTGCCAGCAGCCCAACAACGACAGCTGCTAACTATGGCTACACCTTC | CASSPTTTAANYGYTF
TRBJ2-7 | TRBV28 | . | . | TGTGCCAGCAGTGCCGGGGAGAACCCCTACGAGCAGTACTTC | CASSAGENPYEQYF
TRBJ2-7 | TRBV7-9 | . | . | TGTGCCAGCAGCGGCAGGGGTTCCTACGAGCAGTACTTC | CASSGRGSYEQYF
TRBJ1-2 | TRBV6-5 | . | . | TGTGCCAGCAGTTACACATGGGCCGCCGCTTCTTATGGCTACACCTTC | CASSYTWAAASYGYTF
TRBJ2-7 | TRBV25-1 | . | . | TGTGCCAGCACCCAAGGCGGCGAGCAGTACTTC | CASTQGGEQYF
TRBJ2-7 | TRBV29-1 | . | . | TGCAGCGTTGAAGATCCAGGCCCGCCTTGGTACGAGCAGTACTTC | CSVEDPGPPWYEQYF
TRBJ2-7 | TRBV27 | few | TRBD1 | TGTGCCAGCAGCCAGAGACAGGGAGTCTACGAGCAGTACTTC | CASSQRQGVYEQYF
TRBJ2-2 | TRBV11-2 | . | . | TGTGCCAGCAGCTACGAACATAACACCGGGGAGCTGTTTTTT | CASSYEHNTGELFF
TRBJ1-3 | TRBV11-2 | . | . | TGTGCCAGCAGCTTAAAATGGGGCAGAAACACCATATATTTT | CASSLKWGRNTIYF
TRBJ2-2 | TRBV7-8 | once | . | TGTGCCAGCAGCTCCCAGGGAGCGGTAGACGGGGAGCTGTTTTTT | CASSSQGAVDGELFF
TRBJ1-5 | TRBV9 | . | TRBD1 | TGTGCCAGCAACAAGGGGGCGAGCAATCAGCCCCAGCATTTT | CASNKGASNQPQHF
TRBJ2-2 | TRBV5-1 | . | . | TGCGCCAGCAGCCTACAGGGAACCGGGGAGCTGTTTTTT | CASSLQGTGELFF
TRBJ1-3 | TRBV30 | . | . | TGTGCCTGGAGTGTAGGCCACCTACTCTCTGGAAACACCATATATTTT | CAWSVGHLLSGNTIYF
TRBJ2-3 | TRBV7-8 | . | TRBD2 | TGTGCCAGCAGCTTAGAAGGACTAGCGGATACGCAGTATTTT | CASSLEGLADTQYF
TRBJ2-3 | TRBV2 | . | TRBD2 | TGTGCCAGCAGTCGGGAAGCCGGGGGGGTATCAGATACGCAGTATTTT | CASSREAGGVSDTQYF
TRBJ1-5 | TRBV7-8 | . | TRBD1 | TGTGCCAGCAGCTTACAGGGGGGGAGCAATCAGCCCCAGCATTTT | CASSLQGGSNQPQHF
TRBJ1-6 | TRBV2 | . | . | TGTGCCAGCAGTGATTCGTCTACGGGGAGCGGTTCACCCCTCCACTTT | CASSDSSTGSGSPLHF
TRBJ2-7 | TRBV28 | few | . | TGTGCCAGCCCTAGGGGGTCCTGCTCCTACGAGCAGTACTTC | CASPRGSCSYEQYF